This T cell receptor (beta chain) was identified in a study of shared clonotypes between healthy human individuals. Cells designated naive CD8 were CD45RO-negative and were positively selected for CCR7, with terminally differentiated effector memory CD45RA+ cells excluded. The CDR3 consists of 14 residues. Trimming removed 1 base from V and 7 bases from J, with 8 bases in between. The germline gives CDR1 LGHNA, CDR2 YSLEER. TCRdb's copy holds only in-frame clones and misses some; the assay was immunoSEQ multiplex PCR. The table has about 2 million clones, about 95% seen once. The chain carries TRBV4-3 and TRBJ2-6; no clear D gene. This TCR was sampled from a man aged 18 to 35 in good health. Sequenced sample: naive CD8+ T cells sorted from blood. CDR3 coding DNA: TGCGCCAGCAGCCAAGGAGTAGCAGCCAACGTCCTGACTTTC. Protein sequence: CASSQGVAANVLTF.